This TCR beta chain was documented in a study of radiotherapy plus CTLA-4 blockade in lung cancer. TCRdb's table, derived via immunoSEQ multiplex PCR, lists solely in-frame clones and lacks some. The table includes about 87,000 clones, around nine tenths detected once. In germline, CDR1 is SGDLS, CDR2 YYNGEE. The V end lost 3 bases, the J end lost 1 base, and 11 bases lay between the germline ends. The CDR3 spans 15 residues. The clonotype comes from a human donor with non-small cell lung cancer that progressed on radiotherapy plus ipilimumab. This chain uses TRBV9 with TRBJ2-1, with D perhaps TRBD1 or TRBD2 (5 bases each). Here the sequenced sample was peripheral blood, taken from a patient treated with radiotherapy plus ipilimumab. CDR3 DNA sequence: TGTGCCAGCAGCGCCGGGACGGCTTCCTACAATGAGCAGTTCTTC. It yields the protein CASSAGTASYNEQFF.